This TCR beta chain was recorded in a study of CD8 T cells in Susac syndrome (dated by TCRdb to between 2018 and 2021). Concerning the study at large: Whether CD8+ T cell activation and differentiation in Susac syndrome was antigen driven was tested using repertoire sequencing. What the study reported, not specific to this receptor: The number of individuals in the TCR sequencing and HLA analysis was recognized as being relatively small.

RNA was extracted with the RNeasy kit and 0.5 to 1 ug was reverse transcribed using random hexamers. The immunoSEQ multiplex PCR assay, which covers 54 Vbeta and 13 Jbeta segments, was used to amplify TCR beta CDR3 regions. PCR amplification bias was corrected by using a synthetic template baseline for primer optimization and computational correction. The source study handled its data this way. Reads were assigned to V, D and J genes according to IMGT and analyzed in immunoSEQ Analyzer, with only productive sequences retained. To calculate clonality, Shannon entropy was normalized by log2 of the number of productive unique sequences and then subtracted from one. Public and private clones were assessed among the 100 most prevalent clones of each patient and control. Clones were defined as Susac-specific when absent from the healthy and MS cohorts, from some 1,100 published viral clones and from other ImmuneACCESS disease sequences. The raw public reads went through TCRdb reprocessing: fastp at Q25, MiXCR clone calling, in-frame beta chains kept. For every CDR3 protein sequence, its rows merge into one entry that carries the most common genes and DNA. TCRdb's processing, not the authors' own work, is the source of the V and J calls. The sample data list approximately 160,000 distinct CDR3 sequences, and 92% of these were observed just once. The top ten hold about 0.073% of the sample.

To note about this clonotype: Its antigen is unknown. Base qualities are not recorded, but no much larger clone differs from it by a single base.

As encoded in the germline V gene, CDR1 is SGHRS while CDR2 is YFSETQ. V and J lose 4 bases and 0 bases, and a span of 10 bases separates them. From the cysteine up to the phenylalanine, the CDR3 has a length of 15 residues. CDR3 DNA only is kept here, 45 bases in frame from base 1. High-throughput TCR beta sequencing profiled peripheral blood CD8+ and CD4+ T cells from healthy donors, Susac syndrome patients and multiple sclerosis patients. Healthy donors were age- and sex-matched controls. Bulk CD8+ and CD4+ T cells were purified by magnetic negative isolation, while CD8+ TEMRA cells were enriched using FACS. Blood was collected in EDTA tubes and processed within 24 hours, with PBMCs isolated through density gradient centrifugation. PBMCs intended for TCR sequencing were cryopreserved in liquid nitrogen and were subsequently thawed in a 37 degrees C water bath. A purity of at least 90% was achieved for sorted or isolated CD4+, CD8+ and CD8+ TEMRA cells.

The receptor was isolated from a human donor in good health. Sequencing was carried out using CD4+ T cells from PBMCs. The chain links TRBV5-1 with TRBJ1-4; TRBD1 is a possible D gene, resting on 5 matching bases. CDR3 loop: CASSEGTATNEKLFF. The nucleotide sequence is TGCGCCAGCAGCGAAGGGACGGCAACTAATGAAAAACTGTTTTTT.